This TCR beta chain was obtained from a study of identical twins. There are a few counts of this clonotype. TCRdb fed the 5' RACE reads into MiXCR, producing one record per CDR3 protein. This table has approximately 700,000 distinct CDR3 sequences, roughly 6% appearing once. Trimming at V came to 3 bases and at J to 1 base, leaving 1 base not matched to a gene. The CDR3 spans 15 residues. CDR1 is LGHDT and CDR2 is YNNKEL in the germline V gene (reference sequence). The chain uses TRBV3-1 and TRBJ2-3; 10 bases line up with TRBD2. The sample comprised naive T cells sorted from blood. This receptor was obtained from a man in his late teens or twenties in good health. CDR3 protein: CASSQGTSGTDTQYF. In DNA form, the CDR3 reads TGTGCCAGCAGCCAGGGGACTAGCGGCACAGATACGCAGTATTTT.